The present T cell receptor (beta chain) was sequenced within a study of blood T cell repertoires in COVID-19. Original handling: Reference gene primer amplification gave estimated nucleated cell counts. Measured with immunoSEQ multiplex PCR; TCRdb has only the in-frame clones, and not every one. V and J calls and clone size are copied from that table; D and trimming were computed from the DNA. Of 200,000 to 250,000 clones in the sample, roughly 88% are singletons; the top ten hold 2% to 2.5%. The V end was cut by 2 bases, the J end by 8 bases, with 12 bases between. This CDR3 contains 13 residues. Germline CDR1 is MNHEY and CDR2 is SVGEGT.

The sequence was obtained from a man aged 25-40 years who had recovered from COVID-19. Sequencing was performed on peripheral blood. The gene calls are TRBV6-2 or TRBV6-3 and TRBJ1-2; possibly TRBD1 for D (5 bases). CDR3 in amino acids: CASSYGTTEGYTF. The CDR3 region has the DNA TGTGCCAGCAGTTACGGGACTACGGAGGGCTACACCTTC.